This TCR beta chain was recovered during a study of control samples from healthy donors and cancer patients. Trimming stripped 4 bases from V and 2 bases from J, with 12 bases between. CDR3 length: 15 residues. Germline V gene sequence: CDR1 SGHRS, CDR2 YFSETQ. Method: immunoSEQ multiplex PCR; TCRdb's copy keeps in-frame clones and lacks some. The sample carries fewer than 110,000 clones, about 89% recorded once. The V call is TRBV5-1, the J call TRBJ1-4; TRBD1 might be the D (6 bases). The origin of this receptor is a man aged 25 to 45 in good health. What was sequenced was blood. CDR3 coding DNA: TGCGCCAGCAGCCTGGGGGCGTCGACTAATGAAAAACTGTTTTTT. This sequence encodes CASSLGASTNEKLFF. Filled out from reference TRBV5-1 and TRBJ1-4, the complete variable domain reads KAGVTQTPRYLIKTRGQQVTLSCSPISGHRSVSWYQQTPGQGLQFLFEYFSETQRNKGNFPGRFSGRQFSNSRSEMNVSTLELGDSALYLCASSLGASTNEKLFFGSGTQLSVL.